This T cell receptor (beta chain) came from a study of CXCR3-negative and CXCR3-positive naive CD8 T cells. A word on this clonotype: Its antigen is not identified.

Broader study findings: Memory CD8+ T cell repertoires were far less diverse than both naive subsets. Naive cells that were CXCR3-positive had more hydrophobic TRB CDR3s (compared with CXCR3-negative naive cells).

Using triplicate sorts, approximately 300,000 cells were collected each time from every CD8+ T cell subset. 5' RACE with UMI labels generated the TRB cDNA libraries. Reanalyzing the 5' RACE reads, TCRdb keeps one entry per CDR3 protein, without DNA. This table holds around 63,000 distinct CDR3 sequences. This TCR was recovered from a human donor in good health. Some clones in this sample may be carry-over from other donors' samples. Sequencing was done on a sample of naive CXCR3+ CD8+ T cells from blood. Subset specified: CD45RO-CCR7+CD27+CD95- naive CD8+ T cells expressing CXCR3 (TNR3+).

The chain's CDR3 is CSVDLGGVTEAFF. The genes are TRBV29-1 and TRBJ1-1. Germline CDR1 SQVTM, CDR2 ANQGSEA. The CDR3 has 13 residues.